This T cell receptor beta chain stems from a study of blood T cell repertoires in COVID-19. At the level of the study: Specimens from acute and convalescent COVID-19 originated in the United States, Italy and Spain.

The repertoire was sequenced with immunoSEQ multiplex PCR; TCRdb's copy has only in-frame clones and lacks some. Of some 260,000 clones listed, about 90% are singletons. The CDR3 runs 12 residues. V gave up 4 bases and J gave up 4 bases, with 7 bases separating them. Germline V gene data show CDR1 as MNHEY and CDR2 as SVGEGT. The rearrangement joins TRBV6-2 or TRBV6-3 to TRBJ1-1; D perhaps matches TRBD1 (6 bases). Sequencing was done on a sample of peripheral blood. The sequence was collected from a woman in her seventies with COVID-19, enrolled during active disease. The chain's CDR3 is CASSLGATEAFF. The CDR3 region has the DNA TGTGCCAGCAGTTTGGGGGCCACTGAAGCTTTCTTT.